The 18 T cell receptor beta chains below were found in one sample sequenced in a study of OX40 agonist ivuxolimab in advanced cancers. Libraries were made using the immunoSEQ multiplex PCR assay. The clones in this table, taken by TCRdb from immuneACCESS, are in-frame only. Not every clone is retained; where verified, under half of the shortfall comes from an unresolved V gene, and the cause of the rest is unknown. This sample holds 80,000 or so clones; 86% were observed only once. The top ten constitute roughly 8% of the sample. The input for sequencing was CD4+ or CD8+ T cells sorted from blood, taken in a trial of the OX40 agonist ivuxolimab. The receptors shown here come from an adult with an advanced solid tumor such as melanoma, head and neck, liver or kidney cancer.

The CDR3 is CASSLPGLPGFYGYTF. For the CDR3, the DNA is TGTGCCAGCAGTTTGCCTGGGTTACCGGGTTTCTATGGCTACACCTTC. The V and J genes are TRBV28 and TRBJ1-2; D call uncertain. Germline V lookup: CDR1 MDHEN, CDR2 SYDVKM. Trimming removed 3 bases from V and 4 bases from J, with 18 bases in between. The CDR3 length is 16 residues.

The J gene is TRBJ1-1, the V gene TRBV6-5, with 7 nucleotides matching TRBD1. Germline lookup yields CDR1 MNHEY and CDR2 SVGAGI. V gave up 5 bases and J gave up 5 bases; unmatched junction bases: 11. The CDR3 is made up of 15 amino acids. This chain's CDR3 is CASSKRGPSRTEAFF. CDR3 nucleotides: TGTGCCAGCAGTAAGAGGGGGCCTTCGAGAACTGAAGCTTTCTTT.

The V call is TRBV10-1, the J call TRBJ2-1; D is possibly TRBD1 (5 bases). V was clipped by 5 bases and J by 7 bases, with 6 bases between them. The CDR3 is 11 residues long. CDR1 and CDR2 from the germline V gene are WNHNN and SYGVQD (reference sequence). The CDR3, as DNA: TGCGCCAGCAGTAGGGGTAATGAGCAGTTCTTC. Protein: CASSRGNEQFF.

The chain links TRBV9 to TRBJ2-1; D may be TRBD2 (5 bases). This CDR3 has 16 amino acids. The V end lost 7 bases, the J end lost 4 bases, and 21 bases lay between the germline ends. In germline, CDR1 is SGDLS, CDR2 YYNGEE. CDR3 residues: CASGLQSPIAYNEQFF. The CDR3 region has the DNA TGTGCCAGCGGACTCCAGAGCCCGATAGCGTACAATGAGCAGTTCTTC. Full variable domain (rest looked up from reference TRBV9 and TRBJ2-1): DSGVTQTPKHLITATGQRVTLRCSPRSGDLSVYWYQQSLDQGLQFLIQYYNGEERAKGNILERFSAQQFPDLHSELNLSSLELGDSALYFCASGLQSPIAYNEQFFGPGTRLTVL.

The J gene is TRBJ1-5, the V gene TRBV2, with D unclear. V was shortened by 4 bases and J by 0 bases, with 16 bases between the two germline ends. Germline V gene data show CDR1 as SNHLY and CDR2 as FYNNEI. The CDR3 extends over 17 amino acids. CDR3 nucleotides: TGTGCCAGCAGTGGAAAGTTGGTCGGATCTAGCAATCAGCCCCAGCATTTT. Protein: CASSGKLVGSSNQPQHF.

The CDR3 region is CASSLITSYEQYF. In DNA, the CDR3 is TGTGCCAGCAGTCTCATCACGTCCTACGAGCAGTACTTC. The chain links TRBV28 to TRBJ2-7; D remains unclear. CDR1 and CDR2 (germline): MDHEN, SYDVKM. V dropped 5 bases and J dropped 1 base, with 9 bases sitting between them. The CDR3 loop spans 13 amino acids. The full variable domain, completed using reference TRBV28 and TRBJ2-7, is DVKVTQSSRYLVKRTGEKVFLECVQDMDHENMFWYRQDPGLGLRLIYFSYDVKMKEKGDIPEGYSVSREKKERFSLILESASTNQTSMYLCASSLITSYEQYFGPGTRLTVT.

This clone was recorded a few times. This sequence joins TRBV6-5 and TRBJ2-7; possibly TRBD1 for D (6 bases). The CDR3 is 15 amino acids. The ends were cut back, 2 bases at V and 5 bases at J, with 16 bases in the middle. Germline assignment: CDR1 MNHEY and CDR2 SVGAGI. In DNA, the CDR3 is TGTGCCAGCAGTTACCCAACAGGGACAAGGAACGAGCAGTACTTC. Its protein product is CASSYPTGTRNEQYF.

The chain links TRBV28 to TRBJ1-5; D is unresolved. Trimming took 3 bases from V and 0 from J, leaving 6 bases between them. The CDR3 consists of 14 residues. Per the germline V gene, CDR1 is MDHEN and CDR2 is SYDVKM. CDR3 in amino acids: CASSLGTSNQPQHF. In nucleotides, the CDR3 is TGTGCCAGCAGTTTGGGTACTAGCAATCAGCCCCAGCATTTT.

The chain joins TRBV5-1 to TRBJ1-4; D is unclear. Germline V gene data show CDR1 as SGHRS and CDR2 as YFSETQ. V lost 4 bases and J lost 5, with 9 bases in between. This CDR3 spans 13 amino acids. The CDR3 region has the DNA TGCGCCAGCAGCGTTTTCGTGAATGAAAAACTGTTTTTT. Protein: CASSVFVNEKLFF.

This chain joins TRBV19 and TRBJ1-5; tentative D call: TRBD1 (6 bases). Germline loops: CDR1 LNHDA, CDR2 SQIVND (reference sequence). CDR3 length: 14 residues. V lost 7 bases to trimming and J lost 2 bases, with 12 bases between them. CDR3 sequence reads: CASTLGQRNQPQHF. CDR3 coding DNA: TGTGCCAGTACCCTAGGACAGCGCAATCAGCCCCAGCATTTT.

The chain links TRBV10-1 to TRBJ2-3; 8 bases are shared with TRBD2. V shed 6 bases and J 3 bases; nucleotides not matched to a gene: 8. This CDR3 region has 15 residues. The V gene's germline CDR1 is WNHNN and CDR2 SYGVQD (reference sequence). The CDR3 DNA reads as TGCGCCAGCAGCCGAGGGGCTAGCGGGACAGATACGCAGTATTTT. It translates to CASSRGASGTDTQYF.

The sample holds one count of this clone. The CDR3 nucleotides read TGTGCCAGCAGCTTGGTCGGGGGGCGATACGAGCAGTACTTC. Translated: CASSLVGGRYEQYF. This sequence joins TRBV5-4 and TRBJ2-7, with D maybe TRBD2 (7 bases). Per the germline V gene, CDR1 is SGHNT and CDR2 is YYREEE (reference sequence). Between the trimmed V and J ends, which lost 0 bases and 4 bases, there was a span of 11 bases. This CDR3 comprises 14 residues. Together with reference TRBV5-4 and TRBJ2-7, the CDR3 gives the full variable domain: ETGVTQSPTHLIKTRGQQVTLRCSSQSGHNTVSWYQQALGQGPQFIFQYYREEENGRGNFPPRFSGLQFPNYSSELNVNALELDDSALYLCASSLVGGRYEQYFGPGTRLTVT.

V is TRBV27 and J is TRBJ2-2, with 7 nucleotides matching TRBD1. Trimming cost V 0 bases and J 5 bases; bases outside gene matches: 0. Germline lookup yields CDR1 MNHEY and CDR2 SMNVEV (reference sequence). The CDR3 spans 14 residues. The CDR3 nucleotides are TGTGCCAGCAGTTTATCGACAGGGACCGGGGAGCTGTTTTTT. Translated: CASSLSTGTGELFF.

The CDR3 spells CASSYSAIYEQYF. The DNA of the CDR3 is TGTGCCAGCAGTTACTCCGCGATCTACGAGCAGTACTTC. V usage is TRBV6-5 and J usage is TRBJ2-7; no clear D gene. Trimming cost V 0 bases and J 3 bases, with 6 bases left between them. Germline V lookup: CDR1 MNHEY, CDR2 SVGAGI. There are 13 residues in the CDR3.

V gene TRBV28 combines with J gene TRBJ1-4, with D perhaps TRBD1 (5 bases). The CDR3 runs to 14 residues. Germline CDR1 and CDR2: MDHEN and SYDVKM. The V and J ends lost 6 bases and 11 bases respectively, with 19 bases between them. DNA of the CDR3: TGTGCCAGCAGCCTTACCGGGGCTGTACTGAAACTGTTTTTT. Amino acid sequence: CASSLTGAVLKLFF. The full variable domain, its missing parts supplied by reference TRBV28 and TRBJ1-4, is DVKVTQSSRYLVKRTGEKVFLECVQDMDHENMFWYRQDPGLGLRLIYFSYDVKMKEKGDIPEGYSVSREKKERFSLILESASTNQTSMYLCASSLTGAVLKLFFGSGTQLSVL.

The chain links TRBV7-9 to TRBJ2-2; TRBD2 matches 14 bases. V shed 4 bases and J 6 bases; nucleotides not matched to a gene: 10. The V gene's germline CDR1 is SEHNR and CDR2 FQNEAQ (reference sequence). CDR3 size: 18 residues. CDR3 protein: CASSSTSGGAFGSGELFF. The CDR3 region has the DNA TGTGCCAGCAGCTCGACTAGCGGGGGGGCCTTTGGTTCCGGGGAGCTGTTTTTT.

V and J are TRBV7-9 and TRBJ2-3; D is undetermined. There are 12 residues in the CDR3. CDR1 is SEHNR, CDR2 FQNEAQ, per germline (reference sequence). The V gene lost 5 bases and the J gene lost 2 bases, with 5 bases spanning the gap. The CDR3 coding sequence is TGTGCCAGCAGCCACAACACAGATACGCAGTATTTT. This encodes CASSHNTDTQYF.

The CDR3 bases are TGTGCCAGCAGCGGTTTCTCTGGGGCCAACGTCCTGACTTTC. This gives the protein CASSGFSGANVLTF. The J gene is TRBJ2-6, the V gene TRBV28; the D is unclear. The CDR3 sequence is 14 residues long. Trimming took 6 bases from V and 0 from J, leaving 6 bases between them. Germline V gives CDR1 MDHEN, CDR2 SYDVKM.